Listed below are T cell receptor beta chains from one sample, sequenced in a study of regulatory T cells in long-lasting Graves disease. TCRdb independently ran MiXCR on the multiplex PCR reads; one entry per CDR3 protein. The data show 400,000 to 500,000 distinct CDR3 sequences, around a fifth seen once. The sequenced sample was peripheral blood mononuclear cells (PBMCs), obtained when the disease was refractory, from a patient treated with antithyroid drugs. These receptors all stem from a female donor with Graves disease. Both conserved end residues are part of each CDR3. The order of the fields is clone size, D gene, CDR3 length, V gene, J gene, CDR3 DNA, CDR3 protein. The D gene is left open where the match is weak. Clone size is shown for a subset of rows, as once, few, many or a class of expanded clone.

many	.	15	TRBV10-3	TRBJ1-4	TGTGCCATCAGTGAGTCGAAGGGAGGGGCTGAAAAACTGTTTTTT	CAISESKGGAEKLFF
.	.	13	TRBV3-1	TRBJ2-4	TGTGCCAGCAGCCCGGGACACCGGGCCATTCAGTACTTC	CASSPGHRAIQYF
many	TRBD2	19	TRBV28	TRBJ2-7	TGTGCCAGCAGTTTTACGGCTAGCGGGAGTTGGAGTGAGGCCTACGAGCAGTACTTC	CASSFTASGSWSEAYEQYF
.	.	17	TRBV7-3	TRBJ2-2	TGTGCCAGCAGCCTAAACCGCCCTGGGGCGAACACCGGGGAGCTGTTTTTT	CASSLNRPGANTGELFF
.	.	16	TRBV7-2	TRBJ2-7	TGTGCCAGCAGCCTGGCAACTCTGGACAGAAGCTACGAGCAGTACTTC	CASSLATLDRSYEQYF
many	TRBD1	20	TRBV28	TRBJ2-7	TGTGCCAGCAGTGATCACAGGGGGCCCTTAGAATTGCCCCTATCCTACGAGCAGTACTTC	CASSDHRGPLELPLSYEQYF
many	.	12	TRBV12-3/TRBV12-4	TRBJ1-4	TGTGCCAGTTCGGGTTCCTCTGAAAAACTGTTTTTT	CASSGSSEKLFF
many	TRBD2	16	TRBV14	TRBJ2-2	TGTGCCAGCAGTTGGAGCGGGAGGACGAACACCGGGGAGCTGTTTTTT	CASSWSGRTNTGELFF
.	TRBD2	16	TRBV20-1	TRBJ2-1	TGCAGTGCTAGGAATAGCGGGTTCTCCAGGAGCAATGAGCAGTTCTTC	CSARNSGFSRSNEQFF
many	TRBD2	14	TRBV2	TRBJ2-5	TGTGCCAGCACCGAGGGGCTAGCGGGAGGAACCCAGTACTTC	CASTEGLAGGTQYF
many	.	14	TRBV10-3	TRBJ1-1	TGTGCCATCAGTGGCGAGAGTATGAACACTGAAGCTTTCTTT	CAISGESMNTEAFF
many	.	14	TRBV11-2	TRBJ2-1	TGTGCCAGCAGCGTAGGAGGGCTGTACAATGAGCAGTTCTTC	CASSVGGLYNEQFF
few	.	11	TRBV6-1	TRBJ1-5	TGTGCCAGCAGTGAGGGGTCGGTCCAGCATTTT	CASSEGSVQHF
few	.	12	TRBV7-9	TRBJ1-2	TGTGCCAGCAATACGGAGACATATGGCTACACCTTC	CASNTETYGYTF
.	TRBD2	15	TRBV6-1	TRBJ2-5	TGTGCCAGCCAGGGACTAGCGGAACCTCAAGAGACCCAGTACTTC	CASQGLAEPQETQYF
few	TRBD1	12	TRBV10-3	TRBJ2-7	TGTGCCACGAGACAGGGGCCCTACGAGCAGTACTTC	CATRQGPYEQYF
few	TRBD1	17	TRBV5-4	TRBJ2-2	TGTGCCAGCAGCTTGGCAAGGGGGCGGAACCGGGGCGGGGAGCTGTTTTTT	CASSLARGRNRGGELFF
once	TRBD1	15	TRBV7-9	TRBJ1-1	TGTGCCAGCAGGGCTCCGGGACAGGGACGCACTGAAGCTTCCTTT	CASRAPGQGRTEASF
.	.	12	TRBV7-9	TRBJ2-7	TGTGCCAGCAGCTTAGAAGTCTACGAGCAGTACTTC	CASSLEVYEQYF
.	.	13	TRBV28	TRBJ2-7	TGTGCCAGCATACTTTCGCAGGGCTACGAGCAGTACTTC	CASILSQGYEQYF
many	.	12	TRBV10-3	TRBJ2-5	TGTGCCATCAGTGAGAGTTTGGAGACCCAGTACTTC	CAISESLETQYF
many	TRBD2	15	TRBV7-3	TRBJ2-5	TGTGCCAGCAGCTTTTTAGCGGGAGTTCGAGAGACCCAGTACTTC	CASSFLAGVRETQYF
.	.	16	TRBV9	TRBJ2-2	TGTGCCAGCAGCGTAGGTGAGGGAGTCGACACCGGGGAGCTGTTTTTT	CASSVGEGVDTGELFF
many	TRBD1	15	TRBV27	TRBJ1-6	TGTGCCAGCAGGGGGAAAACAGGGGGCGATTCACCCCTCCACTTT	CASRGKTGGDSPLHF
.	.	13	TRBV30	TRBJ1-1	TGTGCCTGGAGAGCGAACAGGGAGACTGAAGCTTTCTTT	CAWRANRETEAFF
few	TRBD2	13	TRBV6-1	TRBJ2-7	TGTGCCACCGGCCTAGCGGGAACCTACGAGCAGTACTTC	CATGLAGTYEQYF
many	TRBD2	15	TRBV28	TRBJ2-7	TGTGCCAGCCTCGGGACTAGCGGGGGTTTATACGAGCAGTACTTC	CASLGTSGGLYEQYF
few	TRBD1	17	TRBV6-1	TRBJ1-6	TGTGCCAGCAGCCGCATACAGGGGAGCTCCTATAATTCACCCCTCCACTTT	CASSRIQGSSYNSPLHF
many	.	16	TRBV7-6	TRBJ2-2	TGTGCCAGCAGCTTATCTCGGGGGCAGGACACCGGGGAGCTGTTTTTT	CASSLSRGQDTGELFF